This passage covers 14 T cell receptor beta chains from one sample sequenced in a study of regulatory T cells in long-lasting Graves disease. The time point denotes: newly diagnosed GD, antithyroid drugs for less than 3 months. PBMC RNA served as the TCR library source. Through Arm-PCR of CDR3 regions and iRepertoire HTBI primers, TCR beta libraries were built. TCRdb analysed the multiplex PCR reads with MiXCR anew, one entry per CDR3 protein. This sample carries about 460,000 distinct CDR3 sequences, around 13% of them seen once, and the ten largest clones take more than 15%. These same records also appear under a second study, on T cells in Graves' hyperthyroidism and ophthalmopathy.

Sequencing was performed on peripheral blood mononuclear cells (PBMCs), taken at new diagnosis, from a patient treated with antithyroid drugs. The receptors stem from a woman aged 45-65 years with Graves disease.

The V call is TRBV7-9, the J call TRBJ2-1; tentative D call: TRBD2 (6 bases). This CDR3 region has 15 residues. The V gene's germline CDR1 is SEHNR and CDR2 FQNEAQ (reference sequence). V dropped 5 bases and J dropped 4 bases, with 15 bases sitting between them. CDR3 sequence: CASSPARGEYNEQFF. The CDR3 nucleotides are TGTGCCAGCAGCCCCGCGCGGGGCGAGTACAATGAGCAGTTCTTC.

The V call is TRBV9, the J call TRBJ1-2; unclear D gene. CDR3 length equals 12 residues. Between the trimmed V and J ends, which lost 0 bases and 8 bases, there was a span of 8 bases. CDR1 SGDLS and CDR2 YYNGEE come from the germline V gene. CDR3 loop: CASSVGSWGYTF. CDR3 DNA sequence: TGTGCCAGCAGCGTAGGCAGTTGGGGCTACACCTTC.

The V and J genes are TRBV9 and TRBJ2-5; 7 bases match TRBD2. The CDR3 runs to 17 residues. Germline V CDR1 and CDR2: SGDLS, YYNGEE. The ends lost 3 bases at V and 2 bases at J; junction bases unmatched: 13. The CDR3 DNA follows: TGTGCCAGCAGCGCCGGAGGTGGGGTGGGACTACAAGAGACCCAGTACTTC. Its translation is CASSAGGGVGLQETQYF.

The chain joins TRBV9 to TRBJ1-2; D might be TRBD1 (6 bases). The germline V gene has CDR1 SGDLS and CDR2 YYNGEE. Trimming left V 2 bases short and J 4 bases short, with 12 bases between. The CDR3 is 14 amino acids. Here the CDR3 reads CASSVHEGGYGYTF. The DNA for the CDR3 is TGTGCCAGCAGCGTCCATGAGGGGGGCTATGGCTACACCTTC.

There are many counts of this clonotype. V usage is TRBV14 and J usage is TRBJ2-5, with a tentative D call TRBD2 (5 bases). CDR1 and CDR2 from the germline V gene are SGHDN and FVKESK. This CDR3 is built from 15 residues. Trimming stripped 2 bases from V and 1 base from J, with 11 bases between. Here the CDR3 reads CASSQNGVPQETQYF. The CDR3 DNA follows: TGTGCCAGCAGCCAAAACGGGGTGCCCCAAGAGACCCAGTACTTC.

This clonotype was observed many times. The V call is TRBV11-2, the J call TRBJ2-7; D not certain. Germline CDR1 SGHAT, CDR2 FQNNGV. This CDR3 has 15 residues. V lost 5 bases to trimming and J lost 3 bases, with 17 bases between them. DNA of the CDR3: TGTGCCAGCAGCAAAGGGAACAACCCGAACTACGAGCAGTACTTC. This encodes CASSKGNNPNYEQYF.

This clonotype was seen a few times. The chain joins TRBV27 to TRBJ2-2; 8 nucleotides line up with TRBD2. The CDR3 has 17 residues. V trimming: 5 bases; J trimming: 2 bases; junction bases outside the gene matches: 10. Germline values: CDR1 MNHEY, CDR2 SMNVEV (reference sequence). The CDR3 here is CASSLWAGGVNTGELFF. The DNA for the CDR3 is TGTGCCAGCAGTCTGTGGGCGGGGGGCGTAAACACCGGGGAGCTGTTTTTT.

V gene TRBV29-1 combines with J gene TRBJ2-2, with D tentatively TRBD1 (5 bases). The CDR3 loop spans 17 amino acids. In germline, CDR1 is SQVTM, CDR2 ANQGSEA. Trimming cost V 5 bases and J 1 base, with 20 bases left between them. CDR3 DNA sequence: TGCAGCGTTTTAATCTTAATCGGCAGGGTGAACACCGGGGAGCTGTTTTTT. It codes for CSVLILIGRVNTGELFF.

There are many counts of this clonotype. The gene calls are TRBV2 and TRBJ2-7; TRBD1 matches 11 bases. The CDR3 runs 17 residues. Germline CDR1 reads SNHLY; CDR2 reads FYNNEI. V was pared by 6 bases and J by 2 bases, with 12 bases of the junction left unmatched. This CDR3 reads CASRAGTGGSDTYEQYF. CDR3 in DNA: TGTGCCAGCAGGGCCGGGACAGGGGGATCGGATACCTACGAGCAGTACTTC.

This clonotype appeared a few times. V gene TRBV7-9 combines with J gene TRBJ2-1; D is undetermined. This CDR3 region has 13 residues. Germline V gene lookup returns CDR1 SEHNR and CDR2 FQNEAQ (reference sequence). V was cut by 2 bases and J by 8 bases, with 10 bases left in between. The CDR3 DNA follows: TGTGCCAGCAGCTTATCTCTTATGGATGAGCAGTTCTTC. Protein: CASSLSLMDEQFF.

Remarks on this clonotype: With a much larger clone just one base away, this may be a read error. The chain combines TRBV28 with TRBJ1-1, with D uncertain. The germline V gene encodes CDR1 MDHEN and CDR2 SYDVKM. CDR3 length: 15 residues. The germline V and J ends were trimmed by 8 bases and 4 bases, with 20 bases remaining between them. This CDR3 reads CASQKLTRYGTEAFF. The CDR3 DNA reads TGTGCCAGCCAGAAACTCACAAGGTATGGCACTGAAGCTTTCTTT.

This clonotype was observed a few times. A read error is possible here, since a much larger clone lies one base away. V usage is TRBV18 and J usage is TRBJ1-1; no firm D call. This CDR3 comprises 15 residues. Germline values: CDR1 KGHSH, CDR2 LQKENI. CDR3 bases: TGTGCCAGCCCACCCAGCGTCGATGCGGCAGCGGAGCTTTTCTTT. Translation: CASPPSVDAAAELFF. Drawing the rest from reference TRBV18 and TRBJ1-1, the complete variable domain is NAGVMQNPRHLVRRRGQEARLRCSPMKGHSHVYWYRQLPEEGLKFMVYLQKENIIDESGMPKERFSAEFPKEGPSILRIQQVVRGDSAAYFCASPPSVDAAAELFFGQGTRLTVV.

The chain links TRBV20-1 to TRBJ1-3; 8 positions match TRBD1. Losses at the gene ends were 0 bases for V and 0 bases for J; bases not matched to a gene: 4. The CDR3 runs 16 residues. CDR1 and CDR2 from the germline V gene are DFQATT and SNEGSKA (reference sequence). Here the CDR3 reads CSAREVGTGSGNTIYF. CDR3 in DNA: TGCAGTGCTAGAGAAGTCGGGACAGGCTCTGGAAACACCATATATTTT.

This clonotype was found many times. A read error may produce the germline difference seen at one junction end. The chain employs TRBV4-2 and TRBJ1-1; no reliable D call. Germline values: CDR1 LGHNA, CDR2 YNFKEQ. This CDR3 has 10 amino acids. CDR3 bases: TGTGCCAGCAGCCAAGACGAGGCAGTCTTT. It translates to CASSQDEAVF.